This T cell receptor (beta chain) appears in the sequencing data of a study of T cell responses to AZD1222 COVID-19 vaccine. The overall study: Second-dose timings of about 4 or about 12 weeks were pooled.

Germline-derived CDR1 and CDR2 are LGHNT and FRNRAP. Trimming cost V 0 bases and J 6 bases; bases outside gene matches: 5. The CDR3 sequence is 14 residues long. Assay: immunoSEQ multiplex PCR; the TCRdb copy retains only in-frame clones and omits some. Altogether 110,000 to 150,000 clones are present, 85% to 95% being singletons, with the ten largest covering less than 6.5%. The clonotype originates from an adult in good health. The sequencing used peripheral blood, collected on day 0 of AZD1222 vaccination. The chain has TRBV12-5 and TRBJ2-7; 7 positions agree with TRBD1. The CDR3 bases are TGTGCTAGTGGTTTGGTCCCTCCAGGGGGCGAGCAGTACTTC. Translation gives CASGLVPPGGEQYF.